This TCR beta chain stems from a study of cytomegalovirus exposure and HLA in healthy donors. General observations from the study: The authors later found HLA-associated TCR beta chains more clonally expanded than equally common others. Specificity of three CMV-associated chains for CMV antigens was verified in vitro. Later analysis showed most CMV-associated TCR beta chains appearing HLA-restricted.

This CDR3 is 15 amino acids long. Looked up from germline, CDR1 is MNHEY and CDR2 is SMNVEV (reference sequence). About this clone: Its antigen is currently unknown. Germline is not matched at one junction end, which may reflect a read error.

This PCR relied on a set of 60 Vbeta primers and 13 Jbeta primers. Clones were read by immunoSEQ multiplex PCR, and TCRdb kept only the in-frame ones, dropping some. The table shows some 110,000 clones, with roughly 70% occurring only once. The origin of this receptor is a man aged 25 to 40 in good health and CMV-seropositive. This chain uses TRBV27 with TRBJ2-3; weak D call: TRBD2 (5 bases). The sample taken for sequencing was PBMCs. The CDR3 sequence: CASSLEGPPTHTQYF. DNA of the CDR3: TGTGCCAGCAGTTTAGAGGGCCCTCCCACACATACGCAGTATTTT.